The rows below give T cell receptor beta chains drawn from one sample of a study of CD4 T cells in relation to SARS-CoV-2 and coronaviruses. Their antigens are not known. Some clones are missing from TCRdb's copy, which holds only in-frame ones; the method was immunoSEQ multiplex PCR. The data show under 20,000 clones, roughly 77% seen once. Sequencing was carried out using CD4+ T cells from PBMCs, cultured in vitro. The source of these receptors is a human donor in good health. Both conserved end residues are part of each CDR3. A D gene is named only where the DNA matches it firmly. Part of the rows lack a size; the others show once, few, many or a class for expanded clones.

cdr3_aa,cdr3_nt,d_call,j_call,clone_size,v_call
CASSVEGLAFASTDTQYF,TGTGCCAGCAGCGTAGAGGGACTAGCGTTTGCTAGCACAGATACGCAGTATTTT,TRBD2,TRBJ2-3,once,TRBV9
CASNHRRGQGQETQYF,TGTGCCAGCAACCACCGCCGAGGACAGGGACAAGAGACCCAGTACTTC,TRBD1,TRBJ2-5,-,TRBV11-2
CAWSRGGNYYGYTF,TGTGCCTGGAGTAGGGGGGGGAACTACTATGGCTACACCTTC,-,TRBJ1-2,-,TRBV30
CASRLDGGYTF,TGTGCCAGCAGGCTCGACGGTGGCTACACCTTC,-,TRBJ1-2,once,TRBV9
CASRSVGTKTKSQHF,TGTGCCAGCAGGTCGGTCGGGACCAAAACGAAGTCCCAGCATTTT,-,TRBJ1-5,-,TRBV28
CASSLEGYTDTQYF,TGTGCCAGCAGCTTAGAGGGATACACAGATACGCAGTATTTT,-,TRBJ2-3,few,TRBV7-3
CASSLDRGGFPAEAFF,TGTGCCAGCAGCTTAGACAGGGGAGGGTTTCCGGCTGAAGCTTTCTTT,-,TRBJ1-1,-,TRBV11-2
CAGTGTQANYGYTF,TGTGCCGGGACCGGGACGCAAGCTAACTATGGCTACACCTTC,-,TRBJ1-2,-,TRBV11-2
CASSQGNTGVRGNTIYF,TGCGCCAGCAGCCAAGGCAACACAGGGGTGCGCGGAAACACCATATATTTT,TRBD1,TRBJ1-3,-,TRBV4-1
CASSPATEAFF,TGTGCCAGCTCACCGGCAACTGAAGCTTTCTTT,-,TRBJ1-1,-,TRBV18